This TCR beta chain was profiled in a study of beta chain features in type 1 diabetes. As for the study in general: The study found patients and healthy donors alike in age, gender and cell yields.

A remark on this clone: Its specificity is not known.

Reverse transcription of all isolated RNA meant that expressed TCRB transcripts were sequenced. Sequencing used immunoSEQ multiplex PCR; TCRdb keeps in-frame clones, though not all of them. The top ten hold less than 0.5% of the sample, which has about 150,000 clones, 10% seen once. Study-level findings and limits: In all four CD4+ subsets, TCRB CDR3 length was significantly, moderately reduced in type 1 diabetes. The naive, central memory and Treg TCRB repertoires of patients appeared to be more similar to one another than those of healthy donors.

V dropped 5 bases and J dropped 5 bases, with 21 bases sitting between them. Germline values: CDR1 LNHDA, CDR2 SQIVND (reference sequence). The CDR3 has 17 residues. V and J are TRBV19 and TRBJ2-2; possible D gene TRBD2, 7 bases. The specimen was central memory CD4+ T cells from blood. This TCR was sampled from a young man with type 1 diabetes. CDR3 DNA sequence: TGTGCCAGTAGTCCACGCGGGGGCGGGGTACAAACCGGGGAGCTGTTTTTT. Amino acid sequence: CASSPRGGGVQTGELFF.